One sample yielded the 13 T cell receptor beta chains listed below, sequenced in a study of vaccination and CD4 T cells after COVID-19. Their target antigens are unknown. Treatment defined: roughly 10-day PBMC culture with coronavirus spike peptide pools or control peptides (ViraFEST assay). Sequence data for DNA of cultured CD4+ T cells were generated by the Oncomine TCR Beta short-read assay. MiXCR was run by TCRdb on the PCR reads, yielding one entry per CDR3 protein. In the table there are about 15,000 distinct CDR3 sequences, 61% of which are singletons. Material for sequencing was CD4+ T cells from blood, cultured in vitro. Receptors were obtained from a human donor who had recovered from COVID-19.

This chain connects TRBV27 to TRBJ1-5; 10 positions agree with TRBD1. CDR3 length equals 13 residues. Germline V lookup: CDR1 MNHEY, CDR2 SMNVEV (reference sequence). V lost 4 bases, J lost 6 bases, and 0 bases stayed unmatched. CDR3 coding DNA: TGTGCCAGCAGTTGGGACAGGGGTCAGCCCCAGCATTTT. This gives the protein CASSWDRGQPQHF.

The genes are TRBV28 and TRBJ1-5, with D uncertain. CDR1 is MDHEN, CDR2 SYDVKM, per germline. The CDR3 is 13 amino acids. The V end lost 2 bases, the J end lost 2 bases, and 4 bases lay between the germline ends. The CDR3 loop is CASSLDGNQPQHF. The DNA of the CDR3 is TGTGCCAGCAGTTTAGATGGCAATCAGCCCCAGCATTTT.

V usage is TRBV11-2 and J usage is TRBJ1-1, with unresolved D. Germline loops: CDR1 SGHAT, CDR2 FQNNGV. The ends were cut back, 3 bases at V and 0 bases at J, with 2 bases in the middle. This CDR3 is built from 12 residues. In DNA, the CDR3 is TGTGCCAGCAGCTTTGTGAACACTGAAGCTTTCTTT. Amino acid sequence: CASSFVNTEAFF.

V is TRBV20-1 and J is TRBJ2-1; the match to TRBD2 covers 7 bases. Looked up from germline, CDR1 is DFQATT and CDR2 is SNEGSKA (reference sequence). V shed 5 bases, J shed 6 bases, and the junction held 16 bases outside the gene matches. The CDR3 length is 16 residues. The CDR3 spells CSAGPSGGGVRNEQFF. The DNA of the CDR3 is TGCAGTGCTGGACCCTCCGGGGGAGGGGTTCGCAATGAGCAGTTCTTC.

This clonotype has a handful of counts. The chain has TRBV6-1 and TRBJ1-6, with D perhaps matching TRBD1 (5 bases). CDR1 is MNHNS and CDR2 is SASEGT in the germline V gene. This CDR3 spans 15 amino acids. Trimming pared 3 bases from V and 5 bases from J, leaving 11 bases between. The chain's CDR3 is CASSEGGTDNSPLHF. The CDR3 DNA sequence: TGTGCCAGCAGTGAGGGGGGAACAGATAATTCACCCCTCCACTTT.

This clonotype was seen more than once but under ten times. The rearrangement joins TRBV6-1 to TRBJ1-2; TRBD1 matches 7 bases. This CDR3 contains 17 residues. In germline, CDR1 is MNHNS, CDR2 SASEGT. V was clipped by 6 bases and J by 0 bases; unmatched bases: 13. As DNA, the CDR3 is TGTGCCAGCAGCCCTGGGACAGTGGGGAGGGCTAACTATGGCTACACCTTC. It encodes CASSPGTVGRANYGYTF.

This clonotype was recorded only once. The rearrangement links TRBV5-4 to TRBJ1-2; tentative D call: TRBD1 (6 bases). Germline V gene sequence: CDR1 SGHNT, CDR2 YYREEE (reference sequence). The CDR3 has 15 residues. Between the trimmed V and J ends, which lost 4 bases and 8 bases, there was a span of 21 bases. CDR3 DNA sequence: TGTGCCAGCAGCCCGGGACATCCGGGTGATGGGGGCTACACCTTC. Amino acid sequence: CASSPGHPGDGGYTF.

The V and J genes are TRBV28 and TRBJ2-2; D is unclear. The CDR3 loop spans 15 amino acids. V gave up 6 bases and J gave up 6 bases, with 17 bases separating them. CDR1 is MDHEN, CDR2 SYDVKM, per germline. CDR3 sequence reads: CASRLMGERPGELFF. CDR3 coding DNA: TGTGCCAGCAGGTTGATGGGCGAACGTCCCGGGGAGCTGTTTTTT.

The V gene is TRBV9, the J gene TRBJ1-1, with a weak D call TRBD1 (5 bases). This CDR3 contains 15 residues. Germline V gene lookup returns CDR1 SGDLS and CDR2 YYNGEE. The V and J ends lost 3 bases and 0 bases respectively, with 12 bases between them. The CDR3 nucleotides are TGTGCCAGCAGCGCTCTCAGAGGGGTGAACACTGAAGCTTTCTTT. This translates into CASSALRGVNTEAFF. Using reference TRBV9 and TRBJ1-1 for the parts outside the CDR3, the full variable domain is DSGVTQTPKHLITATGQRVTLRCSPRSGDLSVYWYQQSLDQGLQFLIQYYNGEERAKGNILERFSAQQFPDLHSELNLSSLELGDSALYFCASSALRGVNTEAFFGQGTRLTVV.

Only a few counts were recorded for this clonotype. The chain uses TRBV12-3 or TRBV12-4 and TRBJ1-6; possible D gene TRBD1, 5 bases. Trimming took 5 bases from V and 6 from J, leaving 17 bases between them. This CDR3 is 16 amino acids long. CDR3 sequence reads: CASSADIRQRNSPLHF. DNA for the CDR3: TGTGCCAGCAGTGCGGACATCAGACAGCGTAATTCACCCCTCCACTTT.

V gene TRBV5-1 combines with J gene TRBJ2-3; 7 nucleotides agree with TRBD1. CDR3 length equals 15 residues. Germline CDR1 and CDR2: SGHRS and YFSETQ. V gave up 2 bases and J gave up 0 bases; unmatched junction bases: 3. The CDR3 spells CASSLTQGSTDTQYF. CDR3 in DNA: TGCGCCAGCAGCTTAACACAGGGGAGCACAGATACGCAGTATTTT.

The V and J genes are TRBV12-3 or TRBV12-4 and TRBJ1-2; D is undetermined. V was shortened by 4 bases and J by 5 bases, with 14 bases between the two germline ends. CDR3 length equals 14 residues. The CDR3 DNA reads TGTGCCAGCAGTTCTGTGTCCCGACTATATGGCTACACCTTC. It translates to CASSSVSRLYGYTF.

V usage is TRBV11-3 and J usage is TRBJ2-5, with 9 nucleotides matching TRBD2. The CDR3 covers 15 residues. The V and J ends lost 5 bases and 2 bases, in that order; junction bases with no gene match: 6. Germline V lookup: CDR1 SGHNT, CDR2 YENEEA. This CDR3 is CASSLTTSGQETQYF. The CDR3 bases are TGTGCCAGCAGCCTGACGACTAGCGGACAAGAGACCCAGTACTTC.